This T cell receptor beta chain was sequenced for a study of low-dose radiotherapy and immunotherapy resistance in tumors. Study-level information: Participants were given intravenous cyclophosphamide 200 mg/m2 every two weeks, one day before radiation and immunotherapy.

This clonotype occurred many times. As to time point: after trial treatment. Indicated treatment: LDRT plus nivolumab, ipilimumab, low-dose cyclophosphamide and aspirin (RACIN trial). With TRAV- and TRBV-specific primers, first-strand cDNA was made, covering the alpha and beta chains. PCR amplification of the TCRs was performed with Phusion for 20 PCR cycles, and it relied on a constant-region primer together with a V-primer adapter. By in vitro transcription, the isolated mRNA was amplified. TCRdb ran MiXCR on the reads and lists one entry per CDR3 protein. Of 65,000 to 85,000 distinct CDR3 sequences listed, less than 20% are singletons. Germline CDR1 reads SGHTA; CDR2 reads FQGNSA. The CDR3 spans 15 residues. Trimming at V came to 2 bases and at J to 4 bases, leaving 6 bases not matched to a gene.

This chain uses TRBV7-2 with TRBJ1-2; 8 bases are shared with TRBD1. The sample consisted of PBMCs, taken after low-dose radiotherapy plus immunotherapy. This clonotype was obtained from a male donor with prostate cancer. CDR3 sequence (DNA): TGTGCCAGCAGCTTAAGCACAGGGGGGCCCTATGGCTACACCTTC. Translated: CASSLSTGGPYGYTF.